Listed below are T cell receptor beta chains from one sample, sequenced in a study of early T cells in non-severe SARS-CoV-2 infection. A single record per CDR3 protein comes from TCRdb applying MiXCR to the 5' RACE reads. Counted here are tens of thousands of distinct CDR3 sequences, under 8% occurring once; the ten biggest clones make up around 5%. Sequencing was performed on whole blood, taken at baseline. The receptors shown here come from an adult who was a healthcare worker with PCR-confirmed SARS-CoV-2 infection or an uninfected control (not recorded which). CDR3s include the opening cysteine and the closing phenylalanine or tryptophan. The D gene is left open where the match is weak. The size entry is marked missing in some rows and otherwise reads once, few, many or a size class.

CDR3nt: TGTGCCAGCAGTTACCCAAGCTACGAGCAGTACTTC
CDR3aa: CASSYPSYEQYF
d_gene: .
j_gene: TRBJ2-7
abundance: many
v_gene: TRBV6-5

CDR3nt: TGCGCCAGCAGCCAAGTAGCGGGCTCCTACTACGAGCAGTACTTC
CDR3aa: CASSQVAGSYYEQYF
d_gene: TRBD2
j_gene: TRBJ2-7
abundance: many
v_gene: TRBV4-3

CDR3nt: TGTGCCAGCAGTGGGAACAGGGGACCTAATGAAAAACTGTTTTTT
CDR3aa: CASSGNRGPNEKLFF
d_gene: TRBD1
j_gene: TRBJ1-4
abundance: .
v_gene: TRBV7-2

CDR3nt: TGTGCCTGGAGTAGATCAGGGAACACTGAAGCTTTCTTT
CDR3aa: CAWSRSGNTEAFF
d_gene: .
j_gene: TRBJ1-1
abundance: many
v_gene: TRBV30

CDR3nt: TGTGCCAGCGGAGGACATAACTATGGCTACACCTTC
CDR3aa: CASGGHNYGYTF
d_gene: .
j_gene: TRBJ1-2
abundance: many
v_gene: TRBV28

CDR3nt: TGCAGCGTTGATAAGGGCCTTTACAATGAGCAGTTCTTC
CDR3aa: CSVDKGLYNEQFF
d_gene: .
j_gene: TRBJ2-1
abundance: few
v_gene: TRBV29-1

CDR3nt: TGTGCCAGCAGTTACACCAGCGGGGGCCCTAACAATGAGCAGTTCTTC
CDR3aa: CASSYTSGGPNNEQFF
d_gene: TRBD2
j_gene: TRBJ2-1
abundance: .
v_gene: TRBV25-1

CDR3nt: TGTGCCAGCAGTCAGGGGGAATACGAGCAGTACTTC
CDR3aa: CASSQGEYEQYF
d_gene: TRBD1
j_gene: TRBJ2-7
abundance: many
v_gene: TRBV28

CDR3nt: TGTGCCAGCAGGTCGACAGGGTGGCACTATGGCTACACCTTC
CDR3aa: CASRSTGWHYGYTF
d_gene: TRBD1
j_gene: TRBJ1-2
abundance: many
v_gene: TRBV7-2

CDR3nt: TGTGCCAGCAGTACTAGGGATCAGCCCCAGCATTTT
CDR3aa: CASSTRDQPQHF
d_gene: .
j_gene: TRBJ1-5
abundance: many
v_gene: TRBV6-2/TRBV6-3

CDR3nt: TGTGCCAGCAGCCAAGATCACGGCCTCAACACTGAAGCTTTCTTT
CDR3aa: CASSQDHGLNTEAFF
d_gene: .
j_gene: TRBJ1-1
abundance: many
v_gene: TRBV4-2

CDR3nt: TGTGCCAGCAGCCAAGACGGCCTAGCGGGGGGGCCGAGAAATGAGCAGTTCTTC
CDR3aa: CASSQDGLAGGPRNEQFF
d_gene: TRBD2
j_gene: TRBJ2-1
abundance: many
v_gene: TRBV3-1

CDR3nt: TGTGCCAGCAGTGACGAGACTAGTTCGGTGACCCAGTACTTC
CDR3aa: CASSDETSSVTQYF
d_gene: .
j_gene: TRBJ2-5
abundance: few
v_gene: TRBV2

CDR3nt: TGTGCCAGCAGTCCGGGGACAGGGTATTTGGTCTACGAGCAGTACTTC
CDR3aa: CASSPGTGYLVYEQYF
d_gene: TRBD1
j_gene: TRBJ2-7
abundance: .
v_gene: TRBV6-2/TRBV6-3

CDR3nt: TGTGCCAGCAGCTTAGAGGCGGACGCAGATACGCAGTATTTT
CDR3aa: CASSLEADADTQYF
d_gene: .
j_gene: TRBJ2-3
abundance: few
v_gene: TRBV11-2

CDR3nt: TGTGCCAGTAGTACCACAGGGGGCCATCAGCCCCAGCATTTT
CDR3aa: CASSTTGGHQPQHF
d_gene: TRBD1
j_gene: TRBJ1-5
abundance: .
v_gene: TRBV19

CDR3nt: TGTGCCAGCAGTGACAGGGGAAAGTGCATTCGGGACACTGAAGCTTTCTTT
CDR3aa: CASSDRGKCIRDTEAFF
d_gene: .
j_gene: TRBJ1-1
abundance: many
v_gene: TRBV6-4

CDR3nt: TGTGCCAGCAGCTCTGGTAGTCAGGGGCGACTGACTAATGAAAAACTGTTTTTT
CDR3aa: CASSSGSQGRLTNEKLFF
d_gene: .
j_gene: TRBJ1-4
abundance: few
v_gene: TRBV11-2

CDR3nt: TGTGCCAGCAGCCAACAATCAGGGGGCCCTAACTATGGCTACACCTTC
CDR3aa: CASSQQSGGPNYGYTF
d_gene: TRBD1
j_gene: TRBJ1-2
abundance: many
v_gene: TRBV4-2

CDR3nt: TGTGCCAGCAGCTTTAGACAGGGGAATGAAAAACTGTTTTTT
CDR3aa: CASSFRQGNEKLFF
d_gene: TRBD1
j_gene: TRBJ1-4
abundance: many
v_gene: TRBV7-9

CDR3nt: TGCGCCAGCAGCCAAGAACTAGAGGGGATCGACGAGCAGTACTTC
CDR3aa: CASSQELEGIDEQYF
d_gene: .
j_gene: TRBJ2-7
abundance: many
v_gene: TRBV4-3

CDR3nt: TGTGCCACCAGTGACCCTTACAGGGCCTATGGCTACACCTTC
CDR3aa: CATSDPYRAYGYTF
d_gene: .
j_gene: TRBJ1-2
abundance: many
v_gene: TRBV24-1

CDR3nt: TGTGCCAGCAGTTACGGCGCAGGGACCACTGAAGCTTTCTTT
CDR3aa: CASSYGAGTTEAFF
d_gene: .
j_gene: TRBJ1-1
abundance: .
v_gene: TRBV6-5

CDR3nt: TGTGCCAGCAGTATACCAGAGGGAGAGACCCAGTACTTC
CDR3aa: CASSIPEGETQYF
d_gene: .
j_gene: TRBJ2-5
abundance: many
v_gene: TRBV12-3/TRBV12-4

CDR3nt: TGTGCCAGCAGTGAGGACCCCAGAGGTGGCTACACCTTC
CDR3aa: CASSEDPRGGYTF
d_gene: .
j_gene: TRBJ1-2
abundance: .
v_gene: TRBV28

CDR3nt: TGTGCCAGCAGCTTAGTCCCCGAACAAGAGACCCAGTACTTC
CDR3aa: CASSLVPEQETQYF
d_gene: .
j_gene: TRBJ2-5
abundance: many
v_gene: TRBV7-2

CDR3nt: TGCGCCAGCAGCTGGCAGGGGAATATTGCGAATGGTGAAAAACTGTTTTTT
CDR3aa: CASSWQGNIANGEKLFF
d_gene: .
j_gene: TRBJ1-4
abundance: many
v_gene: TRBV5-1

CDR3nt: TGTGCCACCCCCCCAGGCACTGAAGCTTTCTTT
CDR3aa: CATPPGTEAFF
d_gene: .
j_gene: TRBJ1-1
abundance: .
v_gene: TRBV24-1

CDR3nt: TGTGCCAGCAGCTTAGATCCGGGACTAGCGGGTTACAATGAGCAGTTCTTC
CDR3aa: CASSLDPGLAGYNEQFF
d_gene: TRBD2
j_gene: TRBJ2-1
abundance: .
v_gene: TRBV11-1

CDR3nt: TGCAGTGCTAGATCAGCCCGACTCAGGGTGGATGAGCAGTTCTTC
CDR3aa: CSARSARLRVDEQFF
d_gene: .
j_gene: TRBJ2-1
abundance: many
v_gene: TRBV20-1

CDR3nt: TGCAGCGTTGGGCACTATGACAGCGAGCAGTACTTC
CDR3aa: CSVGHYDSEQYF
d_gene: .
j_gene: TRBJ2-7
abundance: many
v_gene: TRBV29-1

CDR3nt: TGCGCCAGCAGCTTGGCCCCCGGGTCCCCCACTGAAGCTTTCTTT
CDR3aa: CASSLAPGSPTEAFF
d_gene: .
j_gene: TRBJ1-1
abundance: few
v_gene: TRBV5-1